This T cell receptor (beta chain) derives from a study of T-cell reconstitution after alpha-beta-depleted transplantation in children. General study points: At one year after transplant, newly produced T cells mostly accounted for T-cell counts and diversity.

A few counts support this clonotype. Its antigen is unidentified. As it was prepared, the TCRbeta library received unique molecular identifiers. TCRdb used MiXCR to reprocess the PCR reads, holding one entry per CDR3 protein. Of 250,000 to 300,000 distinct CDR3 sequences in the sample, around 10% were seen once. J lost 10 bases, V lost 3 bases, and 11 bases had no gene match. Germline V CDR1 and CDR2: LNHNV, YYDKDF (reference sequence). CDR3 size: 15 residues. This clonotype originated in a boy in the first two years of life with acute myeloid leukemia, due to receive a stem cell transplant. This chain uses TRBV15 with TRBJ2-1, with 8 bases identical to TRBD1. Sample: PBMCs, taken before TCRalphabeta/CD19-depleted stem cell transplant. This chain's CDR3 is CATSRGFRGRREQFF. For the CDR3, the DNA is TGTGCCACCAGCAGGGGGTTCAGGGGGCGAAGGGAGCAGTTCTTC.